This TCR beta chain was recovered during a study of early T cells in non-severe SARS-CoV-2 infection. Study-wide results and caveats: VDJdb matching skewed toward anti-spike CD8 responses, missing private and CD4 specificities.

TCRdb re-called the 5' RACE reads through MiXCR, storing one row per CDR3 protein. The table lists 85,000 to 100,000 distinct CDR3 sequences, approximately 10% of them singletons, with less than 5.5% in the top ten. V shed 2 bases and J shed 5 bases, with 4 bases lying between them. CDR1 and CDR2 (germline): MRHNA, SNTAGT. CDR3 length: 13 residues. With regard to this clonotype: Its antigen is still unknown.

Source: whole blood, taken at baseline. The source is an adult who was a healthcare worker with PCR-confirmed SARS-CoV-2 infection or an uninfected control (not recorded which). V and J are TRBV6-4 and TRBJ1-6; D uncertain. The CDR3 DNA is TGTGCCAGCAGTGACAGTGATAATTCACCCCTCCACTTT. Protein: CASSDSDNSPLHF.